A single sample gave rise to the 10 T cell receptor beta chains below, sequenced in a study of radiation and T cells in renal cell carcinoma. Clones were sequenced by immunoSEQ multiplex PCR, and TCRdb holds only the in-frame ones, with some missing. The sample comprises 100,000 to 150,000 clones, around 82% of which are singletons, and approximately 6.3% rests with the top ten. Time point: blood 2 weeks post-SBRT. The treatment is: 15 Gy SBRT to primary tumor, nephrectomy 4 weeks later. The sample in question was blood, obtained from a patient whose treatment included radiotherapy and nephrectomy. The source is a man over 45 with renal cell carcinoma.

This chain uses TRBV28 with TRBJ1-1; 7 bases match TRBD1. The CDR3 sequence is 14 residues long. Germline CDR1 reads MDHEN; CDR2 reads SYDVKM. The ends lost 6 bases at V and 6 bases at J; junction bases unmatched: 10. CDR3: CASRPNRGRAEAFF. In DNA form, the CDR3 reads TGTGCCAGCAGGCCAAACAGGGGTAGGGCTGAAGCTTTCTTT. The full variable domain, with the rest looked up from reference TRBV28 and TRBJ1-1, is DVKVTQSSRYLVKRTGEKVFLECVQDMDHENMFWYRQDPGLGLRLIYFSYDVKMKEKGDIPEGYSVSREKKERFSLILESASTNQTSMYLCASRPNRGRAEAFFGQGTRLTVV.

This sequence joins TRBV2 and TRBJ1-1; D unclear. CDR1 and CDR2 (germline): SNHLY, FYNNEI. With 6 bases removed from V and 5 bases from J, the gap between germline ends came to 13 bases. The CDR3 is 13 residues long. The CDR3 bases are TGTGCCAGCAGACCGGACGTTGGAACTGAAGCTTTCTTT. Translation gives CASRPDVGTEAFF.

This clone was seen repeatedly, ten times or more. The rearrangement uses TRBV5-4 and TRBJ1-2, with D perhaps matching TRBD1 (6 bases). Germline CDR1 and CDR2: SGHNT and YYREEE (reference sequence). The CDR3 spans 15 residues. V shed 4 bases and J shed 4 bases, with 17 bases lying between them. DNA of the CDR3: TGTGCCAGCAGCCCGGGGCCGGACAGTCCCTATGGCTACACCTTC. Translating it yields CASSPGPDSPYGYTF. Combining the CDR3 with reference TRBV5-4 and TRBJ1-2 gives the whole variable domain ETGVTQSPTHLIKTRGQQVTLRCSSQSGHNTVSWYQQALGQGPQFIFQYYREEENGRGNFPPRFSGLQFPNYSSELNVNALELDDSALYLCASSPGPDSPYGYTFGSGTRLTVV.

This clone was seen just once. This chain links TRBV7-2 with TRBJ2-2; D uncertain. Germline V gene sequence: CDR1 SGHTA, CDR2 FQGNSA. The CDR3 has 14 amino acids. With 0 bases removed from V and 7 bases from J, the gap between germline ends came to 9 bases. The CDR3: CASSLASLSGELFF. CDR3 in DNA: TGTGCCAGCAGCTTAGCTTCCCTTAGCGGGGAGCTGTTTTTT.

The rearrangement links TRBV4-3 to TRBJ1-2; TRBD1 matches 7 bases. The J segment lost 4 bases and the V segment lost 0 bases, leaving 8 bases of the junction unmatched. CDR1 LGHNA and CDR2 YSLEER come from the germline V gene. The CDR3 consists of 16 residues. The CDR3 nucleotides are TGCGCCAGCAGCCAAGATACTTCCAGGGGGTTCTATGGCTACACCTTC. It specifies CASSQDTSRGFYGYTF.

This rearrangement joins TRBV6-1 to TRBJ2-5; D may be TRBD1 or TRBD2 (5 bases each). Germline V gene sequence: CDR1 MNHNS, CDR2 SASEGT. This CDR3 has 13 amino acids. V was shortened by 5 bases and J by 2 bases, with 9 bases between the two germline ends. The CDR3 protein is CASSRDRQETQYF. The DNA of the CDR3 is TGTGCCAGCAGTCGGGACCGACAAGAGACCCAGTACTTC.

V gene TRBV21-1 combines with J gene TRBJ1-2. TRBV21-1 counts as a pseudogene. This CDR3 comprises 16 residues. The CDR3 protein is CASSRPPGDPNYGYTF. Written as DNA, the CDR3 is TGTGCCAGCAGCCGACCCCCGGGGGATCCAAACTATGGCTACACCTTC.

The J gene is TRBJ2-5, the V gene TRBV30, with 7 bases that match TRBD2. V gave up 0 bases and J gave up 1 base; unmatched junction bases: 5. The V gene's germline CDR1 is GTSNPN and CDR2 SVGIG (reference sequence). The CDR3 runs 15 residues. The CDR3 sequence: CAWSVGTTPQETQYF. CDR3 DNA: TGTGCCTGGAGTGTCGGGACTACACCCCAAGAGACCCAGTACTTC.

This chain uses TRBV2 with TRBJ2-7, with a tentative D call TRBD2 (6 bases). Germline V lookup: CDR1 SNHLY, CDR2 FYNNEI. The CDR3 runs 14 residues. V lost 7 bases and J 6 bases, leaving 19 bases between the germline ends. The chain's CDR3 is CASKIRGTTGEQYF. CDR3 sequence (DNA): TGTGCCAGCAAAATCCGGGGGACGACGGGCGAGCAGTACTTC.

This clone was seen only once. Written as DNA, the CDR3 is TGTGCCAGTAGTGTTACCTCGGACAACTCCTACGAGCAGTACTTC. It specifies CASSVTSDNSYEQYF. This sequence joins TRBV19 and TRBJ2-7; possibly TRBD1 for D (5 bases). The V gene lost 5 bases and the J gene lost 0 bases, with 14 bases spanning the gap. This CDR3 comprises 15 residues. Germline loops: CDR1 LNHDA, CDR2 SQIVND (reference sequence).